One sample yielded the 26 T cell receptor beta chains listed below, sequenced in a study of identical twins. TCRdb processed the 5' RACE reads anew with MiXCR; each CDR3 protein has one entry. The sample lists some 500,000 distinct CDR3 sequences, nearly 10% occurring once. These data were also filed under a second study, of yellow fever vaccine responses in identical twins.

Material for sequencing was PBMCs. The source is a woman in her late teens or twenties in good health.

This clonotype was detected a few times. V usage is TRBV7-6 and J usage is TRBJ2-7; weak D call: TRBD1 (5 bases). Germline assignment: CDR1 SGHVS and CDR2 FNYEAQ. The CDR3 is 14 residues long. V lost 4 bases and J lost 2, with 12 bases in between. CDR3 DNA: TGTGCCAGCAGCTCCGGTGACAGTCCCTACGAGCAGTACTTC. Protein: CASSSGDSPYEQYF.

V gene TRBV6-1 combines with J gene TRBJ1-3, with D unresolved. Trimming took off 7 bases at V and 4 bases at J, with 11 bases between the two ends. The CDR3 contains 13 residues. The V gene's germline CDR1 is MNHNS and CDR2 SASEGT. The CDR3 DNA sequence: TGTGCCAGCAAGAGGGTTGCCGGAAACACCATATATTTT. This gives the protein CASKRVAGNTIYF.

This clonotype was recorded a few times. The J gene is TRBJ2-5, the V gene TRBV7-8; D remains ambiguous. This CDR3 contains 14 residues. CDR1 SGHVS and CDR2 FQNEAQ come from the germline V gene. Trimming pared 5 bases from V and 2 bases from J, leaving 12 bases between. CDR3 in amino acids: CASSETTDQETQYF. The CDR3, as DNA: TGTGCCAGCAGCGAGACGACGGATCAAGAGACCCAGTACTTC.

The CDR3 protein is CASNPTPGQGDNEQFF. In DNA, the CDR3 is TGTGCCAGCAACCCAACGCCGGGACAGGGAGACAATGAGCAGTTCTTC. This rearrangement joins TRBV7-9 to TRBJ2-1; 9 bases match TRBD1. This CDR3 has 16 residues. From germline, CDR1 is SEHNR and CDR2 FQNEAQ (reference sequence). Trimming cost V 7 bases and J 5 bases; bases outside gene matches: 12. Based on the CDR3 plus reference TRBV7-9 and TRBJ2-1, the full variable domain is DTGVSQNPRHKITKRGQNVTFRCDPISEHNRLYWYRQTLGQGPEFLTYFQNEAQLEKSRLLSDRFSAERPKGSFSTLEIQRTEQGDSAMYLCASNPTPGQGDNEQFFGPGTRLTVL.

This clonotype was found many times. The chain employs TRBV11-2 and TRBJ2-1; TRBD2 aligns across 11 bases. Trimming cost V 1 base and J 8 bases; bases outside gene matches: 4. The CDR3 consists of 15 residues. The germline gives CDR1 SGHAT, CDR2 FQNNGV. The CDR3 reads CASSLGLAGSYEQFF. CDR3 nucleotide sequence: TGTGCCAGCAGCTTAGGACTAGCGGGGTCATATGAGCAGTTCTTC.

The sample holds a few counts of this clonotype. This sequence joins TRBV6-1 and TRBJ2-7; 11 nucleotides align to TRBD2. J was trimmed by 11 bases and V by 5 bases; bases with no gene match: 8. Germline V gene data show CDR1 as MNHNS and CDR2 as SASEGT. The CDR3 totals 13 residues. Here the CDR3 DNA reads TGTGCCAGCAGTACCCCGGGACTAGCGGCCGAGTACTTC. This translates into CASSTPGLAAEYF.

This clonotype was seen more than once but under ten times. J is TRBJ2-3 and V is TRBV5-8; a weak D match, TRBD1 (6 bases). CDR1 is SGHTS, CDR2 YDEGEE, per germline. The germline V and J ends were trimmed by 3 bases and 3 bases, with 20 bases remaining between them. This CDR3 is built from 17 residues. The CDR3 DNA reads TGTGCCAGCAGCTCTTGGGGGCGCCGGGATTTTACAGATACGCAGTATTTT. Translating gives CASSSWGRRDFTDTQYF. The whole variable domain, filled in from reference TRBV5-8 and TRBJ2-3, reads EAGVTQSPTHLIKTRGQQATLRCSPISGHTSVYWYQQALGLGLQFLLWYDEGEERNRGNFPPRFSGRQFPNYSSELNVNALELEDSALYLCASSSWGRRDFTDTQYFGPGTRLTVL.

Ten or more counts support this clonotype. The chain is built from TRBV7-2 and TRBJ2-1, with 12 bases fitting TRBD2. CDR1 SGHTA and CDR2 FQGNSA come from the germline V gene. The CDR3 loop spans 15 amino acids. Losses at the gene ends were 5 bases for V and 4 bases for J; bases not matched to a gene: 3. Written as DNA, the CDR3 is TGTGCCAGCAGCCCTAGCGGGGGGGGGTACAATGAGCAGTTCTTC. Residues: CASSPSGGGYNEQFF.

This clonotype was recorded at least ten times. The chain recombines TRBV20-1 with TRBJ2-5, with unresolved D. V lost 1 base, J lost 7 bases, and 7 bases lay in between. The CDR3 totals 11 residues. From germline, CDR1 is DFQATT and CDR2 SNEGSKA (reference sequence). The CDR3 protein is CSARGIGTQYF. The CDR3 DNA follows: TGCAGTGCTAGAGGGATAGGGACCCAGTACTTC.

CDR3 sequence reads: CASRVPTDTQYF. CDR3 coding DNA: TGTGCCAGCAGAGTACCCACAGATACGCAGTATTTT. This chain connects TRBV7-2 to TRBJ2-3; no clear D. CDR1 and CDR2 (germline): SGHTA, FQGNSA. The CDR3 spans 12 residues. V lost 6 bases, J lost 2 bases, and 6 bases lay in between.

This clonotype was seen only a few times. The rearrangement joins TRBV5-6 to TRBJ1-2; 10 bases line up with TRBD1. This CDR3 is 14 amino acids long. CDR1 and CDR2 from the germline V gene are SGHDT and YYEEEE. Trimming took 3 bases from V and 5 from J; bases not matched to a gene: 4. Here the CDR3 reads CASSSRDRGYGYTF. For the CDR3, the DNA is TGTGCCAGCAGCTCCCGGGACAGGGGTTATGGCTACACCTTC.

CDR3 DNA sequence: TGTGCCAGCAGCTTACCGTCCGGGAGGGACAATGAGCAGTTCTTC. It yields the protein CASSLPSGRDNEQFF. This rearrangement joins TRBV7-2 to TRBJ2-1, with 8 nucleotides matching TRBD2. Germline V gene lookup returns CDR1 SGHTA and CDR2 FQGNSA. V trimming: 2 bases; J trimming: 5 bases; junction bases outside the gene matches: 5. CDR3 size: 15 residues.

This clonotype appeared a few times. This chain uses TRBV12-3 or TRBV12-4 with TRBJ1-3; D perhaps matches TRBD1 (5 bases). The CDR3 is 12 residues long. V lost 5 bases, J lost 8 bases, and 10 bases lay in between. The CDR3 spells CASSISGDTIYF. CDR3 DNA sequence: TGTGCCAGCAGTATATCGGGGGACACCATATATTTT.

This clonotype was counted a few times. This CDR3 reads CASSPIGPNQPQHF. CDR3 nucleotides: TGTGCCAGCAGCCCAATTGGGCCGAATCAGCCCCAGCATTTT. The chain has TRBV7-9 and TRBJ1-5; D uncertain. V was clipped by 5 bases and J by 4 bases, with 12 bases between them. This CDR3 region has 14 residues. CDR1 SEHNR and CDR2 FQNEAQ come from the germline V gene (reference sequence).

With regard to this clonotype: Its ends do not fully match the called genes, so a read error is possible. This chain connects TRBV5-1 to TRBJ2-3, with a weak D call TRBD1 (6 bases). Germline CDR1 SGHRS, CDR2 YFSETQ. The CDR3 consists of 16 residues. This chain's CDR3 is CAGSYAGTPKSDTQYF. The CDR3 DNA reads as TGCGCCGGCAGTTATGCCGGGACACCCAAATCAGATACGCAGTATTTT.

This chain connects TRBV15 to TRBJ2-3; a weak D match, TRBD2 (6 bases). CDR3 length: 15 amino acids. The germline V gene encodes CDR1 LNHNV and CDR2 YYDKDF (reference sequence). Trimming cost V 5 bases and J 0 bases, with 12 bases left between them. The CDR3 region is CATSPGLTSTDTQYF. CDR3 DNA sequence: TGTGCCACCAGCCCCGGACTAACTAGCACAGATACGCAGTATTTT.

The rearrangement links TRBV20-1 to TRBJ2-1, with D perhaps being TRBD1 or TRBD2 (6 bases each). The CDR3 loop spans 17 amino acids. Germline-derived CDR1 and CDR2 are DFQATT and SNEGSKA (reference sequence). The V end lost 3 bases, the J end lost 0 bases, and 18 bases lay between the germline ends. Here the CDR3 reads CSASGVGGQTSYNEQFF. For the CDR3, the DNA is TGCAGTGCTAGCGGTGTGGGGGGCCAAACCTCCTACAATGAGCAGTTCTTC.

This clonotype showed up many times. This chain joins TRBV9 and TRBJ2-2; D not certain. CDR3 length equals 13 residues. V was clipped by 0 bases and J by 6 bases, with 6 bases between them. Germline lookup yields CDR1 SGDLS and CDR2 YYNGEE. The CDR3 DNA follows: TGTGCCAGCAGCGTAGCGGCAGCCGGGGAGCTGTTTTTT. Its protein is CASSVAAAGELFF.

This clonotype appeared a few times. The chain uses TRBV7-9 and TRBJ2-7; TRBD1 agrees at 7 bases. The CDR3 totals 15 residues. The junction had 12 bases not matched to a gene; V was cut back by 8 bases and J by 2 bases. Germline V lookup: CDR1 SEHNR, CDR2 FQNEAQ (reference sequence). In DNA form, the CDR3 reads TGTGCCAGCGGGGGACGGGGACAGCTGACCTACGAGCAGTACTTC. It is translated as CASGGRGQLTYEQYF.

There are a few counts of this clonotype. The chain has TRBV12-3 or TRBV12-4 and TRBJ2-7, with D perhaps matching TRBD1 (6 bases). The length of the CDR3 is 14 residues. V was pared by 1 base and J by 2 bases, with 9 bases between. CDR3 residues: CASSLVGHTYEQYF. In DNA, the CDR3 is TGTGCCAGCAGTTTAGTGGGACATACCTACGAGCAGTACTTC.

The genes are TRBV20-1 and TRBJ1-4; D perhaps matches TRBD1 (5 bases). CDR3 length: 16 amino acids. V was trimmed by 0 bases and J by 6 bases, leaving 17 bases between them. The germline V gene has CDR1 DFQATT and CDR2 SNEGSKA (reference sequence). As DNA, the CDR3 is TGCAGTGCTAGAGATCTTTCTGTGGGGGAAGATGAAAAACTGTTTTTT. Translation: CSARDLSVGEDEKLFF.

In its sample, this clonotype was seen many times. The chain carries TRBV10-3 and TRBJ2-3; possibly TRBD1 for D (6 bases). Germline assignment: CDR1 ENHRY and CDR2 SYGVKD. The CDR3 runs to 12 residues. The V gene lost 10 bases and the J gene lost 1 base, with 9 bases spanning the gap. The CDR3 is CATWTGTDTQYF. The CDR3 nucleotides read TGTGCCACTTGGACAGGCACAGATACGCAGTATTTT.

The sample holds a few counts of this clonotype. This rearrangement joins TRBV27 to TRBJ2-3; D is uncertain. CDR3 length equals 15 residues. Germline lookup yields CDR1 MNHEY and CDR2 SMNVEV (reference sequence). With 5 bases removed from V and 4 bases from J, the gap between germline ends came to 16 bases. CDR3 sequence: CASSLIRKGSDTQYF. The CDR3 DNA reads as TGTGCCAGCAGTCTTATCCGGAAGGGATCAGATACGCAGTATTTT.

This clonotype was counted many times. This rearrangement joins TRBV7-9 to TRBJ1-4, with TRBD1 as a possible D gene (6 bases). The CDR3 spans 13 residues. Between the trimmed V and J ends, which lost 8 bases and 8 bases, there was a span of 15 bases. The germline gives CDR1 SEHNR, CDR2 FQNEAQ (reference sequence). In DNA, the CDR3 is TGTGCCAGCGACGGGGGGCCTAGGGAAAAACTGTTTTTT. This translates into CASDGGPREKLFF.

This clonotype was recorded a few times. The genes are TRBV9 and TRBJ2-7, with 9 bases matching TRBD1. V dropped 3 bases and J dropped 6; count of bases not matched to a gene: 7. The CDR3 covers 14 residues. Germline CDR1 reads SGDLS; CDR2 reads YYNGEE. The chain's CDR3 is CASSARGQGLEQYF. In DNA form, the CDR3 reads TGTGCCAGCAGCGCGAGGGGACAGGGTCTCGAGCAGTACTTC. The full variable domain, rest sourced from reference TRBV9 and TRBJ2-7, is DSGVTQTPKHLITATGQRVTLRCSPRSGDLSVYWYQQSLDQGLQFLIQYYNGEERAKGNILERFSAQQFPDLHSELNLSSLELGDSALYFCASSARGQGLEQYFGPGTRLTVT.

This clonotype has a count of ten or more. The rearrangement uses TRBV12-3 or TRBV12-4 and TRBJ2-2; no firm D call. The CDR3 is made up of 16 amino acids. V was shortened by 2 bases and J by 1 base, with 11 bases between the two germline ends. The CDR3 coding sequence is TGTGCCAGCAGTTTATCGTTGGGGTTGAACACCGGGGAGCTGTTTTTT. This translates into CASSLSLGLNTGELFF.